This T cell receptor (beta chain) appears in the sequencing data of a study of blood T cell repertoires in COVID-19. The wider study: Both acute and convalescent COVID-19 samples were obtained from the United States, Italy and Spain. Nucleic acid was either cDNA or gDNA, and it came from T cells, B-cell-depleted T cells, or PBMCs.

In the original analysis: Reference gene primers were amplified, and this amplification served to estimate nucleated cell counts. Generated by immunoSEQ multiplex PCR, the TCRdb table keeps only in-frame clones and is missing some. From that table come the V and J calls and clone size; the DNA was used to work out D and trimming. The sample has roughly 220,000 clones, about nine tenths seen once; the top ten hold 3% to 4.5%. Participants' reported clinical history set cohort assignment. Sequencing was performed on PBMCs or T cells enriched from blood (not recorded which). The sequence derives from a woman aged 35 to 49 with acute COVID-19.

CDR3 in amino acids: CASSRTDNQPQHF. CDR3 DNA sequence: TGTGCCAGCAGTCGGACAGACAATCAGCCCCAGCATTTT. The chain recombines TRBV7-6 with TRBJ1-5; D is possibly TRBD1 (6 bases). Trimming cost V 6 bases and J 3 bases, with 9 bases left between them. CDR1 and CDR2 from the germline V gene are SGHVS and FNYEAQ. The CDR3 has 13 amino acids.